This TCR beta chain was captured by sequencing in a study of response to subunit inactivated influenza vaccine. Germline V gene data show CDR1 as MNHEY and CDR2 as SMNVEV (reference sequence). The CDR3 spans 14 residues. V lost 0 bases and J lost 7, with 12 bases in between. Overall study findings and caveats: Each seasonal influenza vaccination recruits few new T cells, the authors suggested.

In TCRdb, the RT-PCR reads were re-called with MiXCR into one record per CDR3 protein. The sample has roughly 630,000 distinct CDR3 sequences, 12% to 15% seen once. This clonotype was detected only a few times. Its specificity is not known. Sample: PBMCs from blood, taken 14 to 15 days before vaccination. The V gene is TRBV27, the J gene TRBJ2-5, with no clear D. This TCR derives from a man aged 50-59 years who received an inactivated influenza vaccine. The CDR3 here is CASSLSLGGGTQYF. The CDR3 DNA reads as TGTGCCAGCAGTTTATCGTTGGGTGGTGGGACCCAGTACTTC.